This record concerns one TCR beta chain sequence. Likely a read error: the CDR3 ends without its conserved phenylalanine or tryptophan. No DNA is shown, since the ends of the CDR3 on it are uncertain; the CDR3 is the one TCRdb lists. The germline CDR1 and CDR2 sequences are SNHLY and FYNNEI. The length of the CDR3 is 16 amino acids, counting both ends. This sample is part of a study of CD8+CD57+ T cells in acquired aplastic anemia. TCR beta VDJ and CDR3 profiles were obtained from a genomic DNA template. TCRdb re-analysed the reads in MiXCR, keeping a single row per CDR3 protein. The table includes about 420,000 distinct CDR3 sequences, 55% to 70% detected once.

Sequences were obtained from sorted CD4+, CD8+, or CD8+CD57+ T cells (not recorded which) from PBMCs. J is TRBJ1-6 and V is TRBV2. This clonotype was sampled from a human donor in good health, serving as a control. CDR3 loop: CASRPDGQGYGYTFGS.